This T cell receptor (beta chain) emerged from a study of identifying expanded T cells in peripheral blood. Study conclusions and caveats: Variance in clone template counts between approximately 2-week samples significantly increased with total template count across all healthy donors.

Profiled with immunoSEQ multiplex PCR; TCRdb holds only in-frame clones, not every one. The table shows approximately 85,000 clones, with around four fifths occurring only once. Healthy donors had no documented immune events, such as infections, while sampled. The germline V gene encodes CDR1 MDHEN and CDR2 SYDVKM. The CDR3 runs 13 residues. V was pared by 10 bases and J by 4 bases, with 13 bases between. This clone is a singleton in its sample. Its specificity is not known. V gene TRBV28 combines with J gene TRBJ2-2; D gene unclear. This TCR derives from a person between 18 and 75 years old in good health. Sequencing used blood. The CDR3 region has the DNA TGTGCCACCCTCAGTTTATCCACCGGGGAGCTGTTTTTT. This sequence encodes CATLSLSTGELFF.